These 4 T cell receptor beta chains originate from one sample sequenced in a study of blood T cells in healthy people across ages (dated by TCRdb to between 2014 and 2017). Libraries came from 5' RACE. The run used an Illumina HiSeq 2500. A second PCR of 7 to 11 cycles was performed with a sample-barcoded 5' primer and a J-beta primer mix. TCRdb reworked the public reads: Q25 trimming with fastp, MiXCR clone assembly, productive beta chains retained. CDR3 protein sequences are deduplicated, and each keeps its most common genes and DNA. This sample holds about 800,000 distinct CDR3 sequences; 20% to 30% were observed only once. Around 3.6% of the sample is in the top ten clones. The data also belong to a second study, concerning T cells of mothers and their children.

Sequenced: blood. The receptors originated from a boy aged 5-17 years in good health.

The chain has TRBV5-1 and TRBJ2-7; TRBD2 matches 7 bases. Germline CDR1 and CDR2: SGHRS and YFSETQ. The trim removed 7 bases at V and 5 bases at J, leaving 12 bases unmatched. This CDR3 region has 14 residues. The CDR3 protein is CASGLADAFNEQYF. Written as DNA, the CDR3 is TGCGCCAGCGGGCTAGCGGATGCTTTCAACGAGCAGTACTTC. Using reference TRBV5-1 and TRBJ2-7 for the parts outside the CDR3, the full variable domain is KAGVTQTPRYLIKTRGQQVTLSCSPISGHRSVSWYQQTPGQGLQFLFEYFSETQRNKGNFPGRFSGRQFSNSRSEMNVSTLELGDSALYLCASGLADAFNEQYFGPGTRLTVT.

V is TRBV21-1 and J is TRBJ1-4; TRBD1, the table's D call, lacks a check against the DNA. TRBV21-1 is recorded as a pseudogene. The CDR3 is made up of 16 amino acids. The chain's CDR3 is CASSKKGGQGNEKLFF. The DNA of the CDR3 is TGTGCCAGCAGCAAAAAAGGGGGGCAGGGAAATGAAAAACTGTTTTTT.

The chain combines TRBV5-4 with TRBJ2-1, with 11 bases fitting TRBD1. J gave up 10 bases and V 0 bases, and 3 bases lay outside the gene matches. CDR1 SGHNT and CDR2 YYREEE come from the germline V gene (reference sequence). The CDR3 spans 14 residues. In nucleotides, the CDR3 is TGTGCCAGCAGCTTGGTGGGACAGGGGGGGGAGCAGTTCTTC. It specifies CASSLVGQGGEQFF.

The sample holds a few counts of this clonotype. The chain joins TRBV28 to TRBJ2-6, with D unclear. Trimming cost V 3 bases and J 0 bases, with 9 bases left between them. Germline V gene data show CDR1 as MDHEN and CDR2 as SYDVKM. The CDR3 spans 16 residues. The CDR3 here is CASSFSWSSGANVLTF. As DNA, the CDR3 is TGTGCCAGCAGTTTTAGTTGGAGCTCTGGGGCCAACGTCCTGACTTTC.